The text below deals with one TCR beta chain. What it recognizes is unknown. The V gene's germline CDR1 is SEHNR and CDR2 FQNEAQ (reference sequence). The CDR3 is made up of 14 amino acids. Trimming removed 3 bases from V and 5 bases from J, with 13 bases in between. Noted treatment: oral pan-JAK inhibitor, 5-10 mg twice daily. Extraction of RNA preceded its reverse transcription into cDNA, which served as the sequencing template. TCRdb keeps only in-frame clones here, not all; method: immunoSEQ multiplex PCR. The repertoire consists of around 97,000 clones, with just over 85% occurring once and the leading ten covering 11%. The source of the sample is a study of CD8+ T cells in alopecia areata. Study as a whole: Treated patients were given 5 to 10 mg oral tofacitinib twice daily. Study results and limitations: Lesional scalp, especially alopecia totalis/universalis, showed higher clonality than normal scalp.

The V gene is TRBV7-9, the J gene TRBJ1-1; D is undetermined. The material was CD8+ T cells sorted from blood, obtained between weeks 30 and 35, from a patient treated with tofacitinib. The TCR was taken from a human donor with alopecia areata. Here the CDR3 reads CASSFGVGETEAFF. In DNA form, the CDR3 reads TGTGCCAGCAGCTTTGGTGTGGGCGAGACTGAAGCTTTCTTT.